This T cell receptor (beta chain) is drawn from a study of T cells after yellow fever vaccination. Whole-study results and caveats: Though it reached lower strength, the secondary response hit its peak faster, day 5 versus 15. Post-booster repertoires contained most primary-vaccination clones again (about 95% CD4, around 89% CD8).

This clonotype was found many times. What it recognizes is unknown. V lost 6 bases and J 4 bases, leaving 15 bases between the germline ends. This CDR3 has 14 residues. TCRdb re-called the 5' RACE reads with MiXCR, one entry per CDR3 protein. The sample includes 250,000 to 400,000 distinct CDR3 sequences, over 4% of them seen just once. The chain recombines TRBV12-3 or TRBV12-4 with TRBJ2-5; D is unresolved. This receptor was obtained from a man aged 18 to 29 who received the YFV17D yellow fever vaccine. This specimen consisted of PBMCs, obtained 5 days after the yellow fever booster vaccination. The CDR3 loop reads CASSPSRASETQYF. Written as DNA, the CDR3 is TGTGCCAGCAGCCCGAGTAGGGCATCAGAGACCCAGTACTTC.